The present entry profiles one T cell receptor (beta chain) with its context. Its matching antigen is unknown. The data belong to a study of T cell clonotyping in hematopoietic cell transplantation. Overall study: Recipient samples before transplant were obtained post-cytoreduction. Findings and limits, study-wide: Pathologically expanded recipient clonotypes increased progressively from day 30 to day 180 as diversity fell. Few recipient clonotypes overlapped donors; over 97% were de novo at given depth.

TCRdb keeps only in-frame clones here, not all; method: immunoSEQ multiplex PCR. The sample includes about 21,000 clones, roughly 90% seen only once; the top ten take around 3.4%. The sample's time point: recipient sample about 28 days before transplant, after cytoreduction. Samples: about 28 days before transplant, then days 30, 100 and 180 after. The CDR3 contains 16 residues. The V gene end was trimmed by 1 base and the J gene end by 1 base; junction bases not matched to a gene: 5. Germline assignment: CDR1 SGHNT and CDR2 YENEEA. The V gene is TRBV11-3, the J gene TRBJ2-3; TRBD2 agrees at 7 bases. Sequencing used peripheral blood mononuclear cells, obtained before stem cell transplant. The sequence came from a man aged 18 to 35 with biphenotypic leukemia. Some clones in this sample may be carry-over from other donors' samples. The chain's CDR3 is CASSLVAGAGTDTQYF. In DNA, the CDR3 is TGTGCCAGCAGCTTAGTTGCGGGAGCTGGCACAGATACGCAGTATTTT.